The T cell receptor (beta chain) under discussion was sequenced for a study of T cells in women clearing cervical HPV infection. Sequencing was performed with immunoSEQ multiplex PCR; in TCRdb, only in-frame clones are kept and a portion is missing. The sample shows 31,000 or so clones, and approximately 4.5% sits with its ten largest clones. This CDR3 contains 16 residues. From germline, CDR1 is MGHRA and CDR2 YSYEKL. J gave up 1 base and V 2 bases, and 8 bases lay outside the gene matches. Note on this clone: The read gets to within 3 residues of the CDR3 end, and the germline J gene fills in the rest.

This TCR came from a woman between 18 and 70 years old with a cervical HPV16 infection that either progressed to CIN3+ or cleared (not recorded which). The rearrangement uses TRBV4-1 and TRBJ2-7, with TRBD1 identical over 7 bases. The source material was blood buffy coat. The CDR3 DNA, read in part, is TGCGCCAGCAGCCAAACCGCCAGGACAGGTTCCTACGAG. Translated, it gives CASSQTARTGSYE. The CDR3 reads in full as CASSQTARTGSYEQYF.